These T cell receptor beta chains were read from a single sample in a study of T-cell memory formation after mild COVID-19. Using its own MiXCR run on the 5' RACE reads, TCRdb lists one record per CDR3 protein. Of just over 400,000 distinct CDR3 sequences listed, 20% to 25% are singletons. Sequencing was done on a sample of PBMCs or a T cell subset sorted from them (not recorded which). Receptors were obtained from an adult woman who had mild COVID-19 (a few samples of this study predate the infection). Cell type and time point are not known. The CDR3 runs from the conserved cysteine through the conserved F or W. Fields, in order: clone size, J gene, V gene, CDR3 length, CDR3 protein. Expanded clones get a size class; other rows say once, few or many, or leave the size out.

many	TRBJ1-5	TRBV30	13	CAWSVQGNQPQHF
NA	TRBJ2-2	TRBV29-1	13	CSGRDGHTGELFF
few	TRBJ2-2	TRBV9	15	CASSVAQGASGELFF
NA	TRBJ2-3	TRBV24-1	15	CATSESGLSTDTQYF
NA	TRBJ1-5	TRBV30	13	CAWSPTGNQPQHF
NA	TRBJ2-1	TRBV29-1	11	CSSSLGDEQFF
few	TRBJ2-4	TRBV6-1	15	CASSESWVAKNIQYF
few	TRBJ2-2	TRBV10-3	18	CAIGRRDTYSINTGELFF
NA	TRBJ1-1	TRBV7-9	12	CASSFNRAEAFF
NA	TRBJ2-7	TRBV29-1	13	CSGWDRGAYEQYF
few	TRBJ1-1	TRBV4-3	14	CASSQDRAGNKAFF